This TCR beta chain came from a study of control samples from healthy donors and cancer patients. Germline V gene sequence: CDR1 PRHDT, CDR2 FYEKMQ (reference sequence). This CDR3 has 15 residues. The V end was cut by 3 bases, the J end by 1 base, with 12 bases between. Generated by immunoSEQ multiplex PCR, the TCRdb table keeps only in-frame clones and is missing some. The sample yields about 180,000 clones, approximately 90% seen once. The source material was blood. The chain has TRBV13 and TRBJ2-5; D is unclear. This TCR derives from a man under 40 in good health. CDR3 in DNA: TGTGCCAGCAGCTTGGGCTCGAACCTCCAAGAGACCCAGTACTTC. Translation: CASSLGSNLQETQYF.